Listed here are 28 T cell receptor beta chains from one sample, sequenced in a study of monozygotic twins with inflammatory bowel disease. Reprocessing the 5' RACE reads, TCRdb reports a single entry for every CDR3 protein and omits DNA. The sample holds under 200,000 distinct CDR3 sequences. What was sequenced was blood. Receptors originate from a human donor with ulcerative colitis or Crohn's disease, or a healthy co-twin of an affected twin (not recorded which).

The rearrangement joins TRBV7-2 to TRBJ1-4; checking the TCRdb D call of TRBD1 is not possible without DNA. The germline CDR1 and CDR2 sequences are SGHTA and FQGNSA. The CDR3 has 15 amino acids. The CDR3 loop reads CASSSRPGRNEKLFF.

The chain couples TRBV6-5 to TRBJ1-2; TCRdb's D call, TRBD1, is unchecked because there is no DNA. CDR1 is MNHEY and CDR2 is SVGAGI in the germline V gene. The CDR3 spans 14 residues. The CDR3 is CASSYAGGPYGYTF.

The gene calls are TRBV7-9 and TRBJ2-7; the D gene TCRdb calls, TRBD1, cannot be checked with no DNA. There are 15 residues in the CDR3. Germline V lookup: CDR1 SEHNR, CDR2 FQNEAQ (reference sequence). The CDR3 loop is CASSPTGGKFHEQYF.

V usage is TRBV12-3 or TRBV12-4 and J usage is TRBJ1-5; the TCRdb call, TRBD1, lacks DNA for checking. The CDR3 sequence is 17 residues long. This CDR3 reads CASSFWAGGESNQPQHF.

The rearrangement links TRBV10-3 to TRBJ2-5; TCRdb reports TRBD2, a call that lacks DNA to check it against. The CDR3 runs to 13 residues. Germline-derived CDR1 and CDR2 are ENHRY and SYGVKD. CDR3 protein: CAISQSGGETQYF.

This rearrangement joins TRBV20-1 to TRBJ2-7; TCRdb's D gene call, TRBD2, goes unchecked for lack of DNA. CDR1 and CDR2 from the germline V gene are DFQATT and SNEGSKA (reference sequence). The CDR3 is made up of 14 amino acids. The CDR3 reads CSATRGSGRSEQYF.

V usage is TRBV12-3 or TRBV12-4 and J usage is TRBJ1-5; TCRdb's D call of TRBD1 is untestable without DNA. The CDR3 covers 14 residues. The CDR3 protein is CASSFATGGQPQHF.

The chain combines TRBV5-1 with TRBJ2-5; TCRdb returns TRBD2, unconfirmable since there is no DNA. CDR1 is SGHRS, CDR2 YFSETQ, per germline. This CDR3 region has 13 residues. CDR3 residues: CASSFSGKETQYF.

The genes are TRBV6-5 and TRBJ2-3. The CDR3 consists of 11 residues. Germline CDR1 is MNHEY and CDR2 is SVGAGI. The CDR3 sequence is CASGRADTQYF.

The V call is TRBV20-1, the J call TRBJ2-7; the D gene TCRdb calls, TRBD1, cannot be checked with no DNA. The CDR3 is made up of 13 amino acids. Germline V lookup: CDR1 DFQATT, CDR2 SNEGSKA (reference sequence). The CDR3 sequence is CSAPTGLSYEQYF.

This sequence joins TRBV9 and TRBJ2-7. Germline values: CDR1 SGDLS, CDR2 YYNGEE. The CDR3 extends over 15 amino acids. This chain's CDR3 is CASSIEEMSSYEQYF.

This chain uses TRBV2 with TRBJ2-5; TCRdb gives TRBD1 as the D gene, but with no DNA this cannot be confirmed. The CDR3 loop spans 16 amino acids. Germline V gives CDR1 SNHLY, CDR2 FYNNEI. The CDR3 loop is CASSIPAGRGAKTQYF. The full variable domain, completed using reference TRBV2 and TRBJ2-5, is EPEVTQTPSHQVTQMGQEVILRCVPISNHLYFYWYRQILGQKVEFLVSFYNNEISEKSEIFDDQFSVERPDGSNFTLKIRSTKLEDSAMYFCASSIPAGRGAKTQYFGPGTRLLVL.

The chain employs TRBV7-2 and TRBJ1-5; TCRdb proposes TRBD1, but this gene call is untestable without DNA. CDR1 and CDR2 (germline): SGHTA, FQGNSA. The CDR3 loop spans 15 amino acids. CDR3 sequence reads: CASSLVPGSNQPQHF.

CDR3 sequence: CASSQLHREGTGELFF. V usage is TRBV3-1 and J usage is TRBJ2-2; the D gene TCRdb calls, TRBD2, cannot be checked with no DNA. Germline values: CDR1 LGHDT, CDR2 YNNKEL (reference sequence). The CDR3 is made up of 16 amino acids. The whole variable domain, remainder taken from reference TRBV3-1 and TRBJ2-2, is DTAVSQTPKYLVTQMGNDKSIKCEQNLGHDTMYWYKQDSKKFLKIMFSYNNKELIINETVPNRFSPKSPDKAHLNLHINSLELGDSAVYFCASSQLHREGTGELFFGEGSRLTVL.

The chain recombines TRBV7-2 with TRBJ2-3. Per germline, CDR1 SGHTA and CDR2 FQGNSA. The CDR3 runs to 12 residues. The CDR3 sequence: CASRSNTDTQYF.

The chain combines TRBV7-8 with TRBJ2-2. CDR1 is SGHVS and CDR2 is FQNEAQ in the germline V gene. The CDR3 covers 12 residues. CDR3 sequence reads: CASSRHLGELFF. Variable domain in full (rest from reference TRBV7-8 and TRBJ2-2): GAGVSQSPRYKVAKRGQDVALRCDPISGHVSLFWYQQALGQGPEFLTYFQNEAQLDKSGLPSDRFFAERPEGSVSTLKIQRTQQEDSAVYLCASSRHLGELFFGEGSRLTVL.

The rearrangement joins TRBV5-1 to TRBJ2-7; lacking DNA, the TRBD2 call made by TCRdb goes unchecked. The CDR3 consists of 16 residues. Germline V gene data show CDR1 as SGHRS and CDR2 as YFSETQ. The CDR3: CASSPGHMSGRPRQYF.

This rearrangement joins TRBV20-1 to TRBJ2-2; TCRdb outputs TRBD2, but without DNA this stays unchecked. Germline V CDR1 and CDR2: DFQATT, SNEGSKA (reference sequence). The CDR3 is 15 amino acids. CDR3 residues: CSAEAASGTPGELFF.

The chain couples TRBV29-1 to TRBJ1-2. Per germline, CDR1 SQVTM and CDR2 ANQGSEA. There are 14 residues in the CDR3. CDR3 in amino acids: CSVEYRTRSDGYTF.

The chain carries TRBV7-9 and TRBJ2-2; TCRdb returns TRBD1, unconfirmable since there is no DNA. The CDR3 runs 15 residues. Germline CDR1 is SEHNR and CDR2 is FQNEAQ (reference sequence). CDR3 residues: CASSQSQGNSGELFF.

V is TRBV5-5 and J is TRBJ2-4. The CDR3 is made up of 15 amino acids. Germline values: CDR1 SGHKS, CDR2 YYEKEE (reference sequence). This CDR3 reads CASSLGGGSQNIQYF.

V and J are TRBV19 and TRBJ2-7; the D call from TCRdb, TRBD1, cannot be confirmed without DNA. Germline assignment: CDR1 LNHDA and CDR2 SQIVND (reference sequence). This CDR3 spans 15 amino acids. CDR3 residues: CASSFRRTGTDEQYF.

The CDR3 reads CATMDMNTEAFF. The chain links TRBV7-2 to TRBJ1-1. The CDR3 spans 12 residues. Germline values: CDR1 SGHTA, CDR2 FQGNSA.

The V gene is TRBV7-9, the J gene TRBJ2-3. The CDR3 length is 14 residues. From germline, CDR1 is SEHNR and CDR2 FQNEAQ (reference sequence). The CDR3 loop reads CASSLSATFDTQYF.

CDR3 protein: CASSPHPTGGAQYF. The genes are TRBV9 and TRBJ2-5; TCRdb outputs TRBD1, but without DNA this stays unchecked. The CDR3 covers 14 residues. CDR1 and CDR2 from the germline V gene are SGDLS and YYNGEE.

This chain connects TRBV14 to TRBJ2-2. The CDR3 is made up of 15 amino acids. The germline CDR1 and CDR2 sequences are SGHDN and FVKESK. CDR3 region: CASSPDFLNTGELFF.

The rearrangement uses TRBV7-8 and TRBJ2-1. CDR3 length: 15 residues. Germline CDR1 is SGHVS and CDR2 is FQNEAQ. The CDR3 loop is CASSLSRGAYNEQFF.

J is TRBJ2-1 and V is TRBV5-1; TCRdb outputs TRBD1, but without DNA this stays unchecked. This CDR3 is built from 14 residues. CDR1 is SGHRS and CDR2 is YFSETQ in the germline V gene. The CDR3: CASSLQGYRNEQFF.